Listed below are T cell receptor beta chains from one sample, sequenced in a study of tumor T cells in aggressive B-cell lymphoma. Generated by immunoSEQ multiplex PCR, the TCRdb table keeps only in-frame clones and is missing some. The sample contains roughly 1,600 clones, 75% to 90% of which appear only once. Sample: tumor tissue. These receptor sequences come from an adult with diffuse large B cell lymphoma. Each CDR3 is given with its conserved first and last residue. The order of the fields is V gene, clone size, D gene, CDR3 length, J gene, CDR3 DNA, CDR3 protein. D genes are given only for firm matches. Rows give clone size only sometimes, using once, few, many, or a class for an expanded clone.

TRBV7-8	-	-	16	TRBJ1-5	TGTGCCAGCAGCTTAAGTTCATTGGGGCGGAATCAGCCCCAGCATTTT	CASSLSSLGRNQPQHF
TRBV18	-	TRBD1	13	TRBJ1-1	TGTGCCAGCTCAGGGACAGGGGATACTGAAGCTTTCTTT	CASSGTGDTEAFF
TRBV6-6	-	TRBD1	14	TRBJ2-7	TGTGCCAGCAGCACCGGGACAGGGGGTCACGAGCAGTACTTC	CASSTGTGGHEQYF
TRBV18	-	TRBD1	14	TRBJ2-5	TGTGCCAGCTCACCTACAGGGGACCAAGAGACCCAGTACTTC	CASSPTGDQETQYF
TRBV18	-	-	13	TRBJ1-1	TGTGCCAGCTCCTCCGGGGGGGTTCCTGAAGCTTTCTTT	CASSSGGVPEAFF
TRBV11-3	-	TRBD1	15	TRBJ2-3	TGTGCCAGCAGCGTAGGGACAGGGGTTACAGATACGCAGTATTTT	CASSVGTGVTDTQYF
TRBV29-1	-	-	14	TRBJ2-2	TGCAGCGTTGTCGGCGTCCAGGGCGGCGGGGAGCTGTTTTTT	CSVVGVQGGGELFF
TRBV7-8	once	TRBD2	14	TRBJ2-7	TGTGCCAGCAGAAAGCTAGCGGACTCCTACGAGCAGTACTTC	CASRKLADSYEQYF
TRBV27	few	TRBD1	13	TRBJ1-2	TGTGCCAGCAGTTGGGGGCAGGGGGCGGGCTACACCTTC	CASSWGQGAGYTF
TRBV27	-	TRBD2	14	TRBJ2-1	TGTGCCAGCAGGGGGGACTACTCCTACAATGAGCAGTTCTTC	CASRGDYSYNEQFF
TRBV10-3	-	TRBD2	16	TRBJ2-5	TGTGCCATCAGTGGCCTCGAGGGACTAGGTAGGGAGACCCAGTACTTC	CAISGLEGLGRETQYF
TRBV7-3	-	TRBD2	13	TRBJ2-5	TGTGCCAGCAGCCGAAGCGGGGAAGAGACCCAGTACTTC	CASSRSGEETQYF
TRBV6-4	-	TRBD1	16	TRBJ2-2	TGTGCCAGCAGTGAATCGGGACAGGGGTTAACCGGGGAGCTGTTTTTT	CASSESGQGLTGELFF
TRBV7-2	-	TRBD1	14	TRBJ2-7	TGTGCCAGCAGCTTAGGGACAGGGATATACGAGCAGTACTTC	CASSLGTGIYEQYF
TRBV5-6	-	-	15	TRBJ1-1	TGTGCCAGCAGCATTTACAGGGAAAGTGGCACTGAAGCTTTCTTT	CASSIYRESGTEAFF
TRBV27	once	TRBD1	16	TRBJ1-4	TGTGCCAGCGGACCAACAGGGGGCTCAACTAATGAAAAACTGTTTTTT	CASGPTGGSTNEKLFF
TRBV10-3	-	TRBD1	14	TRBJ2-7	TGTGCCATCAGTAGACGAGGACAGGCTGAGGAGCAGTACTTC	CAISRRGQAEEQYF